The T cell receptor beta chain under discussion was sequenced for a study of beta chain features in type 1 diabetes. Points from the study as a whole: The study found moderately but significantly shorter TCRB CDR3s in all four CD4+ subsets of Type 1 diabetes patients. It was among patients, rather than healthy donors, that naive, central memory and Treg TCRB repertoires appeared more similar.

CDR1 is SGDLS and CDR2 is YYNGEE in the germline V gene. J was trimmed by 4 bases and V by 2 bases; bases with no gene match: 10. The CDR3 length is 16 residues. cDNA synthesis used the whole RNA isolate, giving expressed TCRB sequences. Several million reads per sample on average were obtained from naive, central memory and regulatory T cell samples. The data were produced by immunoSEQ multiplex PCR, yet TCRdb's version contains in-frame clones alone and is incomplete. The repertoire includes some 330,000 clones, about 11% of them detected once, and about 0.015% sits in the top ten. For this clone: Its antigen remains unknown.

This receptor was identified in a woman in her twenties or thirties in good health. Sample: naive CD4+ T cells from blood. This chain links TRBV9 with TRBJ1-1, with 8 bases identical to TRBD1. Here the CDR3 DNA reads TGTGCCAGCAGCGTCAACAGGGGGGCGCAGAGCACTGAAGCTTTCTTT. This translates into CASSVNRGAQSTEAFF.